This T cell receptor (beta chain) emerged from a study of OX40 agonist ivuxolimab in advanced cancers. Study overall: An agonistic anti-OX40 (CD134) antibody, ivuxolimab, was used to treat the patients. At 0.01 to 10 mg/kg, ivuxolimab was administered intravenously to patients every 2 weeks. The study, taken as a whole, reports: In general, CD8+ T cells held more expanded clones than CD4+ did, on average. What antigens the expanded peripheral T cells recognized was never established.

Here immunoSEQ multiplex PCR was the method, and the copy in TCRdb shows in-frame clones only, minus some. The data hold tens of thousands of clones, with approximately 90% observed a single time. V trimming: 1 base; J trimming: 0 bases; junction bases outside the gene matches: 0. CDR1 is SGHDN and CDR2 is FVKESK in the germline V gene. The CDR3 runs 16 residues. Notes on this clone: Antigen specificity is unknown.

V gene TRBV14 combines with J gene TRBJ2-3; 11 bases are shared with TRBD2. This clonotype was obtained from an adult with an advanced solid tumor such as melanoma, head and neck, liver or kidney cancer. The sequenced sample was CD4+ or CD8+ T cells sorted from blood, obtained in a trial of the OX40 agonist ivuxolimab. CDR3 coding DNA: TGTGCCAGCAGCCAAGGGACTAGCGGGAGCACAGATACGCAGTATTTT. It is translated as CASSQGTSGSTDTQYF.